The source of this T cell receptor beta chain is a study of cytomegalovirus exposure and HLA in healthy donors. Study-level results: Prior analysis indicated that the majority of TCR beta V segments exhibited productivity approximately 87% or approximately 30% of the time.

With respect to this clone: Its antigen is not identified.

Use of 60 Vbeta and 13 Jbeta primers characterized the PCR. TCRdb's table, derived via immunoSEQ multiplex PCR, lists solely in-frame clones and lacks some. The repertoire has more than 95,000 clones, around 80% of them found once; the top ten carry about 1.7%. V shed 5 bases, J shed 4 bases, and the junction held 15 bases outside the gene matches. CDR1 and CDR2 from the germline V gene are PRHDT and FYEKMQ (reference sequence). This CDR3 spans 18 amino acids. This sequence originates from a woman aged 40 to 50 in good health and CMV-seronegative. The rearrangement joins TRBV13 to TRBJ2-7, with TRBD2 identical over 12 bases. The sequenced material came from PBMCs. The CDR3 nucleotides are TGTGCCAGCAGCCCGCCCAATGGGGGACTAGCGGGTGTTTACGAGCAGTACTTC. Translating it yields CASSPPNGGLAGVYEQYF.